This is a list of T cell receptor beta chains from one sample in a study of T cell responses to AZD1222 COVID-19 vaccine. Profiled with immunoSEQ multiplex PCR; TCRdb holds only in-frame clones, not every one. The repertoire includes around 120,000 clones, around 94% of them detected once, and 2.5% to 3.5% sits in the top ten. Sequenced material: peripheral blood, taken on day 0 of AZD1222 vaccination. These TCRs come from an adult in good health. Both conserved end residues are part of each CDR3. Each record gives: clone size, J gene, V gene, D gene, CDR3 protein, CDR3 DNA. D genes are given only for firm matches. Size is omitted from some rows. Given values are once, few, many or a class for expanded clones.

few,TRBJ2-7,TRBV2,TRBD2,CASRELAGGFNNYEQYF,TGTGCCAGCCGGGAACTAGCGGGAGGGTTTAATAACTACGAGCAGTACTTC
.,TRBJ2-7,TRBV18,.,CASSPLVSDHEQYF,TGTGCCAGCTCACCACTGGTTTCTGACCACGAGCAGTACTTC
.,TRBJ2-7,TRBV12-3/TRBV12-4,.,CASSAADYEQYF,TGTGCCAGCAGTGCCGCCGACTACGAGCAGTACTTC
.,TRBJ2-7,TRBV9,TRBD1,CASSPRDSYYEQYF,TGTGCCAGCAGCCCCCGGGACAGCTACTACGAGCAGTACTTC
.,TRBJ2-1,TRBV2,TRBD2,CASSDPERETEQFF,TGTGCCAGCAGTGACCCGGAGCGGGAGACTGAGCAGTTCTTC
.,TRBJ2-1,TRBV7-9,.,CASPNEQFF,TGTGCCAGCCCGAATGAGCAGTTCTTC
.,TRBJ1-1,TRBV18,.,CASSWQKNTEAFF,TGTGCCAGCTCCTGGCAGAAGAACACTGAAGCTTTCTTT
.,TRBJ1-1,TRBV5-5,.,CASIPTGHLNTEAFF,TGTGCCAGCATTCCTACCGGACACCTTAACACTGAAGCTTTCTTT
once,TRBJ2-2,TRBV27,.,CASSLVRAGAGELFF,TGTGCCAGCAGTTTAGTCAGGGCAGGGGCCGGGGAGCTGTTTTTT
.,TRBJ2-7,TRBV4-1,.,CASSRREGESSYEQYF,TGCGCCAGCAGCCGCCGTGAAGGGGAGAGTTCCTACGAGCAGTACTTC
.,TRBJ1-5,TRBV18,.,CASSSRGFNQPQHF,TGTGCCAGCTCGTCAAGGGGTTTTAATCAGCCCCAGCATTTT
.,TRBJ2-3,TRBV6-1,TRBD2,CASSGSLAGGSTDTQYF,TGTGCCAGCAGTGGGTCTCTAGCGGGGGGAAGCACAGATACGCAGTATTTT
.,TRBJ2-5,TRBV19,.,CASSIWGGDETQYF,TGTGCCAGTAGTATCTGGGGAGGAGACGAGACCCAGTACTTC
.,TRBJ1-1,TRBV29-1,TRBD1,CSVKGTGSGTEAFF,TGCAGCGTTAAAGGGACAGGGTCGGGGACTGAAGCTTTCTTT
.,TRBJ1-4,TRBV5-1,.,CASSTVGGGNEKLFF,TGCGCCAGCAGCACCGTGGGGGGAGGTAATGAAAAACTGTTTTTT
.,TRBJ1-1,TRBV28,.,CASSLQRVGNTEAFF,TGTGCCAGCAGCCTCCAAAGGGTGGGGAACACTGAAGCTTTCTTT
.,TRBJ2-3,TRBV7-3,.,CASSLTGPDTQYF,TGTGCCAGCAGCTTAACGGGCCCAGATACGCAGTATTTT
.,TRBJ2-3,TRBV12-3/TRBV12-4,TRBD2,CASSLRGADTQYF,TGTGCCAGCAGTTTACGGGGGGCAGATACGCAGTATTTT
.,TRBJ2-3,TRBV19,.,CASSLASTDTQYF,TGTGCCAGTAGTCTGGCCTCGACAGATACGCAGTATTTT
.,TRBJ2-7,TRBV7-9,.,CASSKGEGLNEQYF,TGTGCCAGCAGCAAGGGGGAGGGTTTGAACGAGCAGTACTTC
.,TRBJ2-5,TRBV7-2,.,CASSLTGVETQYF,TGTGCCAGCAGCTTGACGGGAGTAGAGACCCAGTACTTC
.,TRBJ2-3,TRBV29-1,.,CSAVTLSTQYF,TGCAGCGCTGTAACGCTGTCGACGCAGTATTTT
.,TRBJ2-2,TRBV7-9,TRBD2,CASSLSLAGPTGELFF,TGTGCCAGCAGCCTCTCCCTAGCGGGACCCACCGGGGAGCTGTTTTTT
.,TRBJ2-1,TRBV10-3,TRBD2,CAITPGLAGGQNEQFF,TGTGCCATCACCCCGGGACTAGCGGGAGGTCAGAATGAGCAGTTCTTC
.,TRBJ2-3,TRBV28,.,CASRNTGYPDTQYF,TGTGCCAGCAGGAATACAGGGTACCCAGATACGCAGTATTTT
.,TRBJ2-5,TRBV30,TRBD1,CAWWTGGDETQYF,TGTGCCTGGTGGACAGGGGGTGACGAGACCCAGTACTTC
.,TRBJ2-5,TRBV11-2,TRBD2,CASSLLAGQTQYF,TGTGCCAGCAGCCTCCTAGCGGGACAGACCCAGTACTTC
.,TRBJ1-6,TRBV25-1,.,CASSEYPNSPLHF,TGTGCCAGCAGTGAATATCCGAATTCACCCCTCCACTTT
.,TRBJ2-7,TRBV10-3,TRBD1,CAITSGQGAYEQYF,TGTGCCATCACAAGCGGACAGGGAGCCTACGAGCAGTACTTC
.,TRBJ1-6,TRBV27,TRBD1,CTVRGGLSPLHF,TGTACCGTGAGAGGGGGCCTATCACCCCTCCACTTT
.,TRBJ2-3,TRBV10-3,TRBD1,CAISLGQGGTDTQYF,TGTGCCATCAGCCTTGGACAGGGCGGCACAGATACGCAGTATTTT
.,TRBJ2-5,TRBV6-5,.,CASSRNHGETQYF,TGTGCCAGCAGTCGTAATCACGGGGAGACCCAGTACTTC
.,TRBJ1-2,TRBV6-5,.,CASRPLGASVGYTF,TGTGCCAGCAGGCCCCTGGGAGCTTCGGTTGGCTACACCTTC
.,TRBJ1-1,TRBV5-6,.,CASSSGHPNTEAFF,TGTGCCAGCAGCTCGGGACACCCGAACACTGAAGCTTTCTTT
.,TRBJ2-1,TRBV19,TRBD2,CASSASGRGHNEQFF,TGTGCCAGTAGTGCTAGCGGGAGGGGGCACAATGAGCAGTTCTTC
.,TRBJ1-6,TRBV18,TRBD1,CASSPNRGPDNSPLHF,TGTGCCAGCTCACCCAACAGGGGGCCTGATAATTCACCCCTCCACTTT
.,TRBJ2-1,TRBV4-1,TRBD2,CASSQLLSSGINSYNEQFF,TGCGCCAGCAGCCAACTATTGAGTAGCGGGATTAACTCCTACAATGAGCAGTTCTTC
.,TRBJ1-2,TRBV27,TRBD1,CASTSPGQGAEGYTF,TGTGCCAGCACTTCCCCCGGACAGGGGGCAGAGGGCTACACCTTC
.,TRBJ2-6,TRBV28,.,CASSSFPGRNSGANVLTF,TGTGCCAGCAGTTCGTTCCCGGGACGGAACTCTGGGGCCAACGTCCTGACTTTC
.,TRBJ2-6,TRBV4-1,.,CASSPGAMGANVLTF,TGCGCCAGCAGCCCGGGGGCGATGGGGGCCAACGTCCTGACTTTC
.,TRBJ1-2,TRBV14,.,CASSQDLSRTVTF,TGTGCCAGCAGCCAAGATCTGAGTAGAACAGTTACCTTC
.,TRBJ2-5,TRBV4-1,.,CASSQVWLAKETQYF,TGCGCCAGCAGCCAAGTATGGCTAGCGAAAGAGACCCAGTACTTC
once,TRBJ2-1,TRBV27,.,CASSFSIYEQFF,TGTGCCAGCAGTTTTTCTATTTATGAGCAGTTCTTC
.,TRBJ1-5,TRBV4-1,.,CASSQGGSGNQPQHF,TGCGCCAGCAGCCAAGGGGGGAGTGGCAATCAGCCCCAGCATTTT